A single sample gave rise to the 19 T cell receptor beta chains below, sequenced in a study of cytomegalovirus exposure and HLA in healthy donors. The PCR was carried out with 60 Vbeta primers and 13 Jbeta primers. TCRdb keeps only in-frame clones here, not all; method: immunoSEQ multiplex PCR. Here the sample spans 80,000 to 100,000 clones, around 80% being singletons. The sequenced material came from PBMCs. These receptors came from a young man in good health and CMV-seropositive.

V and J are TRBV5-1 and TRBJ1-5; TRBD1 aligns across 7 bases. The germline V gene encodes CDR1 SGHRS and CDR2 YFSETQ. J gave up 6 bases and V 0 bases, and 6 bases lay outside the gene matches. The CDR3 has 15 residues. CDR3 sequence (DNA): TGCGCCAGCAGCTTGGGAACAGGGGCTGCTCAGCCCCAGCATTTT. This translates into CASSLGTGAAQPQHF.

The chain links TRBV5-8 to TRBJ2-2, with D perhaps matching TRBD2 (5 bases). V dropped 2 bases and J dropped 3 bases, with 11 bases sitting between them. This CDR3 contains 15 residues. The germline CDR1 and CDR2 sequences are SGHTS and YDEGEE. CDR3 bases: TGTGCCAGCAGCTTAGCATTCGGGGACACCGGGGAGCTGTTTTTT. Residues: CASSLAFGDTGELFF.

This clone has only one observation. The V gene is TRBV6-1, the J gene TRBJ2-7; 8 bases line up with TRBD2. CDR3 length: 14 amino acids. V was clipped by 9 bases and J by 2 bases; unmatched bases: 9. Germline V CDR1 and CDR2: MNHNS, SASEGT. Here the CDR3 DNA reads TGTGCCAGTATTAAAGACGGGGGGGCCTACGAGCAGTACTTC. The encoded protein is CASIKDGGAYEQYF.

In its sample, this clone was seen a few times. This rearrangement joins TRBV5-1 to TRBJ1-1; the match to TRBD1 covers 9 bases. This CDR3 is 17 amino acids long. Germline CDR1 SGHRS, CDR2 YFSETQ. Germline trimming cut 3 bases from V and 1 base from J; bases unmatched to any gene: 10. The CDR3 DNA follows: TGCGCCAGCAGCTCTGGACAGGGGAGGATTCAGAACACTGAAGCTTTCTTT. The encoded protein is CASSSGQGRIQNTEAFF. Variable domain in full (rest from reference TRBV5-1 and TRBJ1-1): KAGVTQTPRYLIKTRGQQVTLSCSPISGHRSVSWYQQTPGQGLQFLFEYFSETQRNKGNFPGRFSGRQFSNSRSEMNVSTLELGDSALYLCASSSGQGRIQNTEAFFGQGTRLTVV.

The rearrangement links TRBV19 to TRBJ2-1, with TRBD2 matching over 9 bases. The CDR3 runs 15 residues. J lost 6 bases, V lost 3 bases, and 6 bases had no gene match. Germline V gives CDR1 LNHDA, CDR2 SQIVND (reference sequence). The CDR3 loop is CASSMTSGSANEQFF. The CDR3 DNA follows: TGTGCCAGTAGTATGACTAGCGGTTCGGCCAATGAGCAGTTCTTC.

V is TRBV6-1 and J is TRBJ2-3, with 10 bases fitting TRBD2. CDR3 length: 18 residues. Germline trimming cut 3 bases from V and 0 bases from J; bases unmatched to any gene: 9. CDR1 MNHNS and CDR2 SASEGT come from the germline V gene. CDR3 DNA: TGTGCCAGCAGTGAGCAGACTAGCGGGTTAGCTAGCACAGATACGCAGTATTTT. It translates to CASSEQTSGLASTDTQYF.

The genes are TRBV7-6 and TRBJ1-4; a possible D gene is TRBD1 (5 bases). This CDR3 has 21 amino acids. Germline V gene data show CDR1 as SGHVS and CDR2 as FNYEAQ. The V and J ends lost 1 base and 4 bases respectively, with 28 bases between them. CDR3 nucleotide sequence: TGTGCCAGCAGCTTAGAGCCCCTGGGGGGGATAGGCTGGCAGAGTAATGAAAAACTGTTTTTT. It specifies CASSLEPLGGIGWQSNEKLFF.

V is TRBV29-1 and J is TRBJ2-7, with TRBD2 matching over 9 bases. Per germline, CDR1 SQVTM and CDR2 ANQGSEA. This CDR3 contains 14 residues. Trimming at V came to 1 base and at J to 4 bases, leaving 5 bases not matched to a gene. The CDR3 coding sequence is TGCAGCGTTGAAGTTAAAGCGGGGGGTTACGAGCAGTACTTC. This encodes CSVEVKAGGYEQYF.

This clone came up a few times. The chain carries TRBV7-6 and TRBJ2-3; 10 bases match TRBD2. This CDR3 contains 16 residues. The germline V gene encodes CDR1 SGHVS and CDR2 FNYEAQ. With 4 bases clipped from V and 5 bases from J, the junction kept 9 bases outside the gene matches. The CDR3 sequence is CASSSPGTSVGDTQYF. DNA for the CDR3: TGTGCCAGCAGCTCCCCGGGGACTAGCGTCGGAGATACGCAGTATTTT.

The chain is built from TRBV28 and TRBJ2-1; 8 bases map to TRBD1. In germline, CDR1 is MDHEN, CDR2 SYDVKM. Germline trimming cut 7 bases from V and 4 bases from J; bases unmatched to any gene: 3. The CDR3 consists of 13 residues. CDR3 sequence: CASTGTGYNEQFF. The CDR3 DNA sequence: TGTGCCAGCACTGGGACAGGTTACAATGAGCAGTTCTTC. The full variable domain, completed using reference TRBV28 and TRBJ2-1, is DVKVTQSSRYLVKRTGEKVFLECVQDMDHENMFWYRQDPGLGLRLIYFSYDVKMKEKGDIPEGYSVSREKKERFSLILESASTNQTSMYLCASTGTGYNEQFFGPGTRLTVL.

The gene calls are TRBV9 and TRBJ2-7; 8 positions match TRBD1. V shed 4 bases and J 4 bases; nucleotides not matched to a gene: 7. Germline V gene data show CDR1 as SGDLS and CDR2 as YYNGEE. The CDR3 is made up of 14 amino acids. CDR3 region: CASSPRTGTYEQYF. The CDR3 DNA reads as TGTGCCAGCAGCCCCCGGACAGGGACGTACGAGCAGTACTTC.

CDR3 loop: CASSYSRGREKLFF. The CDR3 DNA is TGTGCCAGCAGTTACTCAAGGGGGAGAGAAAAACTGTTTTTT. This chain joins TRBV6-5 and TRBJ1-4; tentatively, D is TRBD1 (6 bases). CDR1 and CDR2 (germline): MNHEY, SVGAGI. The V gene lost 0 bases and the J gene lost 8 bases, with 10 bases spanning the gap. This CDR3 region has 14 residues.

V and J are TRBV4-1 and TRBJ1-2, with 8 bases lining up with TRBD1. The CDR3 runs 14 residues. Germline V CDR1 and CDR2: MGHRA, YSYEKL. Germline trimming cut 3 bases from V and 4 bases from J; bases unmatched to any gene: 4. The CDR3 region has the DNA TGCGCCAGCAGCCAGGAGGACAGGGTCTATGGCTACACCTTC. Translating it yields CASSQEDRVYGYTF.

In the case of this clone: The same CDR3 can be traced to other DNA sequences in this sample. V and J are TRBV6-1 and TRBJ1-2, with a weak D call TRBD1 (6 bases). CDR3 length: 12 amino acids. V dropped 2 bases and J dropped 5 bases, with 6 bases sitting between them. Germline CDR1 is MNHNS and CDR2 is SASEGT. CDR3 DNA sequence: TGTGCCAGCAGTGAAACAGGGTATGGCTACACCTTC. Translation gives CASSETGYGYTF.

This clone occurred a few times. The V and J genes are TRBV30 and TRBJ2-3; 12 positions agree with TRBD2. Germline trimming cut 0 bases from V and 1 base from J; bases unmatched to any gene: 5. The CDR3 length is 17 residues. Germline CDR1 and CDR2: GTSNPN and SVGIG (reference sequence). The CDR3 reads CAWSVLRLAGGTDTQYF. The CDR3 DNA reads as TGTGCCTGGAGTGTTCTGAGACTAGCGGGAGGCACAGATACGCAGTATTTT.

The chain combines TRBV14 with TRBJ2-7; 7 positions match TRBD2. V shed 2 bases, J shed 3 bases, and the junction held 4 bases outside the gene matches. The CDR3 has 14 residues. The germline gives CDR1 SGHDN, CDR2 FVKESK. Here the CDR3 reads CASSQRGTIYEQYF. CDR3 DNA sequence: TGTGCCAGCAGCCAACGGGGGACTATCTACGAGCAGTACTTC.

This clone was observed a single time. The chain recombines TRBV30 with TRBJ2-2; 13 bases match TRBD2. V dropped 4 bases and J dropped 4; count of bases not matched to a gene: 3. Germline values: CDR1 GTSNPN, CDR2 SVGIG (reference sequence). CDR3 length equals 15 residues. The DNA for the CDR3 is TGTGCCTGGATCCGACTAGCGGGGGGCACCGGGGAGCTGTTTTTT. Its protein is CAWIRLAGGTGELFF.

V and J are TRBV19 and TRBJ1-1, with 7 nucleotides matching TRBD1. Trimming removed 5 bases from V and 10 bases from J; junction bases left unmatched: 7. CDR1 and CDR2 (germline): LNHDA, SQIVND (reference sequence). This CDR3 spans 12 amino acids. Written as DNA, the CDR3 is TGTGCCAGTAGTCGGGACAGCCGGCTAGCTTTCTTT. Translation: CASSRDSRLAFF. Based on the CDR3 plus reference TRBV19 and TRBJ1-1, the full variable domain is DGGITQSPKYLFRKEGQNVTLSCEQNLNHDAMYWYRQDPGQGLRLIYYSQIVNDFQKGDIAEGYSVSREKKESFPLTVTSAQKNPTAFYLCASSRDSRLAFFGQGTRLTVV.

The gene calls are TRBV7-9 and TRBJ2-4; weak D call: TRBD1 (6 bases). CDR3 length: 13 residues. Germline V CDR1 and CDR2: SEHNR, FQNEAQ (reference sequence). V was shortened by 5 bases and J by 9 bases, with 14 bases between the two germline ends. CDR3 nucleotide sequence: TGTGCCAGCAGCCAGAAGGGGGTGGGCATTCAGTACTTC. This sequence encodes CASSQKGVGIQYF.